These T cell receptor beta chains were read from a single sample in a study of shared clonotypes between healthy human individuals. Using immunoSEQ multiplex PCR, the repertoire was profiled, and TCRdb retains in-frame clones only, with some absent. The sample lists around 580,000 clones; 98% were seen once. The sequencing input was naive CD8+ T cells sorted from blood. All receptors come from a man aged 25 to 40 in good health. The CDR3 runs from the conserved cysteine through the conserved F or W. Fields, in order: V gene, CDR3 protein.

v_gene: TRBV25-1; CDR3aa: CASSDQEETQYF
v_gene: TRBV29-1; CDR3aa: CSALPWDTGELFF
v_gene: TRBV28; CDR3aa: CASSSRRTTEAFF
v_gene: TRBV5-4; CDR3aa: CAVTGGYGYTF
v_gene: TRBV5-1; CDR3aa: CASSPGQGVRTEAFF
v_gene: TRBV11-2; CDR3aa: CASSLDSGGVALFF
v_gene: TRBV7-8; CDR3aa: CASSLALGTGSGEQYF
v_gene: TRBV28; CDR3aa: CASRPSTGTTKDTQYF
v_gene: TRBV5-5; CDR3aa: CASSSRGTSVYNEQFF
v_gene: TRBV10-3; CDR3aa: CAISEWQAEDYGYTF
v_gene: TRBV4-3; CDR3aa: CASSPWTGYGYTF
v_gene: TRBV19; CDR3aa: CASSFGLAGSLTYNEQFF
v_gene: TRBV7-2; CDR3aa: CASSQRGQGSYEQYF
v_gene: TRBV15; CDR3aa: CATSSVAGPRTDTQYF
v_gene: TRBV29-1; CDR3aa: CSVAGTGHGEQYF
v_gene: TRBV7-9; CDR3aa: CASSSLPGQGVHEQYF
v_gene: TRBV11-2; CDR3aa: CASSLVPPDSYEQYF
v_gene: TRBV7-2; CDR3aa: CASSSLPAGGEGQFF
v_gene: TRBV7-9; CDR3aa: CASSLSSEQYF
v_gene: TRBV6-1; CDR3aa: CASSEDRGAQNQPQHF
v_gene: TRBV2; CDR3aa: CASSEGQNQETQYF
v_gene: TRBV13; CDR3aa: CASSKRRTGQGASEQFF
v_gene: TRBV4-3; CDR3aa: CASSQDPGGSGNTIYF
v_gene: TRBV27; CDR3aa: CASSSGTSGNEQFF
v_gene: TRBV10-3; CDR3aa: CAISESQGVAEAFF
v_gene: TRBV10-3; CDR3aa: CAIRLTQAEEQYF
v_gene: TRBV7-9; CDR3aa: CASSSEESGANVLTF
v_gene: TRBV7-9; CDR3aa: CASSLAGDPYNEQFF
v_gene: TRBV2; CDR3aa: CASKGREQYF
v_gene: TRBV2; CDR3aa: CASSEARTSGSYEQYF
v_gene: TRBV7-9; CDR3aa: CASSLPRGRAKNIQYF